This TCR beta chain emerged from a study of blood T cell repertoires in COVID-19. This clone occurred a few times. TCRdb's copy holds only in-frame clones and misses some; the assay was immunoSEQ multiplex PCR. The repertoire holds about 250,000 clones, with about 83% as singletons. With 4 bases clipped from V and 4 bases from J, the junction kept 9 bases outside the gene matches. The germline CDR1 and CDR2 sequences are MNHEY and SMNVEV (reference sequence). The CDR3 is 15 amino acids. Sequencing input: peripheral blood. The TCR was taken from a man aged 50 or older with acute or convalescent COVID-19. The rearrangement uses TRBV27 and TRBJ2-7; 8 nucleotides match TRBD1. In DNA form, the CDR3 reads TGTGCCAGCAGTTCGCTCGGACAGGGACGATACGAGCAGTACTTC. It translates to CASSSLGQGRYEQYF.